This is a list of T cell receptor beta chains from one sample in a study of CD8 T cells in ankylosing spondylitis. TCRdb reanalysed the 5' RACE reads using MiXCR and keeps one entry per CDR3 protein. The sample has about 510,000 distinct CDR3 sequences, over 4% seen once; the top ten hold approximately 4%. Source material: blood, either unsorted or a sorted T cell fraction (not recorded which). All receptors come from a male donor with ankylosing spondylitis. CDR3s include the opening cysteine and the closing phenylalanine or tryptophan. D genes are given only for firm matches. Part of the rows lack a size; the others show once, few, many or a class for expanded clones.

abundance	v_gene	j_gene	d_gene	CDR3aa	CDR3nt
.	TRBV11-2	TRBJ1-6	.	CASRALAESPLHF	TGTGCCAGCCGGGCCTTGGCGGAATCACCCCTCCACTTT
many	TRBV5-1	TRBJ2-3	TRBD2	CASSLSGLAGGADTQYF	TGCGCCAGCAGCCTCTCCGGACTAGCGGGGGGCGCAGATACGCAGTATTTT
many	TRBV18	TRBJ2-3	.	CASSSTGAGTPNTQYF	TGTGCCAGCTCCTCGACCGGGGCAGGGACCCCTAATACGCAGTATTTT
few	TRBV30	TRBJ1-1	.	CAWSAQPNTEAFF	TGTGCCTGGAGTGCCCAACCGAACACTGAAGCTTTCTTT
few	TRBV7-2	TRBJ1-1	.	CASSLWDVNEAFF	TGTGCCAGCAGCTTATGGGACGTCAATGAAGCTTTCTTT
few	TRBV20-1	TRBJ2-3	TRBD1	CSAEDRDTDTQYF	TGCAGTGCTGAGGACAGGGACACAGATACGCAGTATTTT
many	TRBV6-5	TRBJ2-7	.	CASSYPGVLGSYEQYF	TGTGCCAGCAGTTACCCTGGCGTATTGGGCTCCTACGAGCAGTACTTC
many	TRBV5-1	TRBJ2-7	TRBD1	CASSTTGGEQYF	TGCGCCAGCAGCACGACAGGGGGCGAGCAGTACTTC
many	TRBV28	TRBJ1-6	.	CASSSRIYNSPLHF	TGTGCCAGCAGTTCGAGGATATATAATTCACCCCTCCACTTT
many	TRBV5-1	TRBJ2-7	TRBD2	CASSPGLAGSFSYEQYF	TGCGCCAGCAGTCCCGGACTAGCGGGGTCCTTCTCCTACGAGCAGTACTTC
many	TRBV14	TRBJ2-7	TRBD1	CASSRHRGDYEQYF	TGTGCCAGCAGCCGGCACAGGGGGGATTACGAGCAGTACTTC
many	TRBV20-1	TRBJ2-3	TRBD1	CSAPDRGGTDTQYF	TGCAGTGCCCCGGACAGGGGAGGGACAGATACGCAGTATTTT
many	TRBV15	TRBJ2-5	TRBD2	CATSSPSGQETQYF	TGTGCCACCAGCAGTCCTAGCGGCCAAGAGACCCAGTACTTC
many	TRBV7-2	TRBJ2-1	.	CASSQDTHGRPSQFF	TGTGCCAGCAGCCAAGACACCCACGGGAGACCTTCGCAGTTCTTC
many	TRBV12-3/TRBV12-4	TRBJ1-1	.	CASSLAVISEAFF	TGTGCCAGCAGTTTAGCGGTCATCTCTGAAGCTTTCTTT
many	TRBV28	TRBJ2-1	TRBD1	CASSPFQGSHRGQFF	TGTGCCAGCAGTCCTTTCCAGGGATCGCACAGGGGCCAGTTCTTC
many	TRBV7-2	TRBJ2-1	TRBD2	CASMAGGTARVEQFF	TGTGCCAGCATGGCGGGAGGTACCGCCAGGGTAGAGCAGTTCTTC
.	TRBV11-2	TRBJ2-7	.	CASSTTRGVFYEQYF	TGTGCCAGCAGCACTACGAGGGGCGTCTTCTACGAGCAGTACTTC
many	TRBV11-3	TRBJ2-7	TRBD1	CASSLSDRGPYEQYF	TGTGCCAGCAGCCTATCGGACAGGGGGCCATACGAGCAGTACTTC
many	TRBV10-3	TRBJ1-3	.	CAISGLIGNTIYF	TGTGCCATCAGTGGGCTGATTGGAAACACCATATATTTT
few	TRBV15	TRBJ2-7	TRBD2	CATSTPLLAGGLYEQYF	TGTGCCACCAGCACTCCCTTACTAGCGGGAGGACTTTACGAGCAGTACTTC
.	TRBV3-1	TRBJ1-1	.	CASYSDGWGAFF	TGTGCCAGTTACTCGGACGGCTGGGGTGCTTTCTTT
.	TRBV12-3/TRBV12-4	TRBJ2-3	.	CASSFLRAGTSTDTQYF	TGTGCCAGCAGTTTCTTGAGGGCAGGGACTAGCACAGATACGCAGTATTTT
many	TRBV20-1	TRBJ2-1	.	CSAIPTREQFF	TGCAGTGCTATCCCAACCCGGGAGCAGTTCTTC
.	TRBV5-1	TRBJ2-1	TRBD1	CASSSSGTGGYNEQFF	TGCGCCAGCAGTTCTTCCGGGACAGGAGGCTACAATGAGCAGTTCTTC
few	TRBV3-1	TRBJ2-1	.	CASSQGDDFEQFF	TGTGCCAGCAGCCAAGGCGACGATTTTGAGCAGTTCTTC
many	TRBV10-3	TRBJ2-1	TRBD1	CAIRDVTGAIYNEQFF	TGTGCCATCCGGGACGTAACAGGGGCCATCTACAATGAGCAGTTCTTC
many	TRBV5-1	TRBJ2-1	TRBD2	CASSLTSGSSYNEQFF	TGTGCCAGCAGCCTGACTAGCGGGAGCTCCTACAATGAGCAGTTCTTC
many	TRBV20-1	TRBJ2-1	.	CSARDGLPIYNEQFF	TGCAGTGCTAGAGATGGACTACCGATCTACAATGAGCAGTTCTTC
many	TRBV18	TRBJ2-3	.	CASSPPSGSTQYF	TGTGCCAGCTCACCACCGAGCGGATCGACGCAGTATTTT
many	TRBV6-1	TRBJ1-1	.	CASDWGADTEAFF	TGTGCCAGCGACTGGGGGGCCGACACTGAAGCTTTCTTT
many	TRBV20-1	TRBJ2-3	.	CSARDRRGSTDTQYF	TGCAGTGCTAGAGATAGACGTGGTAGCACAGATACGCAGTATTTT
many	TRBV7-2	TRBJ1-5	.	CASSLVSTVNQPQHF	TGTGCCAGCAGCTTAGTTTCGACGGTGAATCAGCCCCAGCATTTT
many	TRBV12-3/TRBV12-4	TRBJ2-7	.	CASSPSLVNSEQYF	TGTGCCAGCAGCCCATCCTTAGTTAATAGCGAGCAGTACTTC
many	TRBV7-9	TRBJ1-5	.	CASSLVGEDQPQHF	TGTGCCAGCAGCTTAGTAGGGGAGGATCAGCCCCAGCATTTT
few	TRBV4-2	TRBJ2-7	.	CASSQEAGRTIDEQYF	TGTGCCAGCAGCCAAGAGGCAGGGCGAACCATAGACGAGCAGTACTTC
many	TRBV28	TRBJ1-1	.	CASRGRREAFF	TGTGCCAGCAGGGGCCGGAGGGAAGCTTTCTTT
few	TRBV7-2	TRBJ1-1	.	CASSFDSTNTEAFF	TGTGCCAGCAGTTTTGACAGCACGAACACTGAAGCTTTCTTT
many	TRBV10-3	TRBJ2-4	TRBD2	CAISDLAGGHYIQYF	TGTGCCATCAGTGATCTAGCGGGGGGGCATTACATTCAGTACTTC
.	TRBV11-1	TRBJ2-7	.	CASSFRNYEQYF	TGTGCCAGCAGCTTCAGGAACTACGAGCAGTACTTC
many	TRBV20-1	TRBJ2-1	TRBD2	CSARDTPSGSHEQFF	TGCAGTGCTAGAGATACCCCTAGCGGGAGCCATGAGCAGTTCTTC
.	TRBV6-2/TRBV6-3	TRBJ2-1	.	CAGSSPYNEQFF	TGTGCCGGCAGTTCTCCCTACAATGAGCAGTTCTTC
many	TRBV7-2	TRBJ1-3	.	CASSLARGIDWSTIYF	TGTGCCAGCAGCTTAGCGCGTGGAATTGACTGGAGCACCATATATTTT
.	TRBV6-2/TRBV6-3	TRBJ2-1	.	CASSYLPVGSYNEQFF	TGTGCCAGCAGTTATCTGCCAGTTGGCTCCTACAATGAGCAGTTCTTC
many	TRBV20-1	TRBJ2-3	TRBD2	CSAPLAGAWIDTQYF	TGCAGTGCTCCCCTAGCGGGAGCTTGGATAGATACGCAGTATTTT
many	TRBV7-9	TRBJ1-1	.	CASSLGLGSGTEAFF	TGTGCCAGCAGCTTGGGTTTGGGAAGCGGCACTGAAGCTTTCTTT
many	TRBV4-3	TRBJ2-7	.	CASSQERDNSYEQYF	TGCGCCAGCAGCCAAGAACGGGACAATTCCTACGAGCAGTACTTC
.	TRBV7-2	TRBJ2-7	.	CASSLARDGYEQYF	TGTGCCAGCAGCTTAGCCCGCGACGGCTACGAGCAGTACTTC
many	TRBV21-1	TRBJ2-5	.	CASIPTSGRGETQYF	TGTGCCAGCATCCCGACTAGCGGGAGGGGAGAGACCCAGTACTTC
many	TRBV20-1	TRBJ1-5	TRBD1	CSARVDRDQPQHF	TGCAGTGCTAGGGTAGACAGGGATCAGCCCCAGCATTTT
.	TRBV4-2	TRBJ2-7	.	CASSQRQAPSEQYF	TGTGCCAGCAGCCAACGGCAGGCCCCTTCCGAGCAGTACTTC
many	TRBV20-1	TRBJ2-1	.	CSARDPAEISYNEQFF	TGCAGTGCTAGAGACCCAGCGGAAATCTCCTACAATGAGCAGTTCTTC
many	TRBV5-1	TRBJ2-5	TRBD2	CASSLGTSSETQYF	TGCGCCAGCAGCTTGGGGACTAGCTCGGAGACCCAGTACTTC
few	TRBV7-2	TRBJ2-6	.	CASSPFGGSGANVLTF	TGTGCCAGCAGCCCCTTTGGGGGATCTGGGGCCAACGTCCTGACTTTC